The T cell receptor beta chain described here comes from a study of blood T cells in healthy people across ages. This clonotype showed up just once. Its antigen remains unknown. General study results and limits: A strong correlation was found between TCR beta diversity and the percentage of naive T cells.

The second PCR ran roughly 6 to 11 cycles with a sample-barcoded 5' primer and J-beta primers. Via MiXCR, TCRdb re-called the 5' RACE reads, giving one row per CDR3 protein. The table shows about 1,400,000 distinct CDR3 sequences, with approximately 42% occurring only once. Input material: blood. The TCR comes from a woman aged 18-29 years in good health.

CDR3 loop: CATSDSARGDRDEQYF. DNA for the CDR3: TGTGCCACCAGTGATTCAGCCAGGGGGGATCGGGATGAGCAGTACTTC. V gene TRBV24-1 combines with J gene TRBJ2-5, with a possible D match to TRBD1 (7 bases). This CDR3 is 16 amino acids long. Germline V gene sequence: CDR1 KGHDR, CDR2 SFDVKD. V lost 2 bases, J lost 11 bases, and 23 bases lay in between.